The T cell receptor beta chain described here comes from a study of CD8+CD57+ T cells in acquired aplastic anemia. Profiling that covered TCR beta VDJ and CDR3 relied on genomic DNA as its template. One entry per CDR3 protein, called by TCRdb with MiXCR from the reads. This sample has 120,000 or so distinct CDR3 sequences, with 45% to 60% found just once. Study observations and caveats: Some 28 sequences, all CD8+ CDR3, were shared between patients and controls.

With regard to this clonotype: The target antigen is unknown.

The patients chosen for sequencing had shown expansion of CD8+CD57+ cells (detected by flow cytometry). Germline V gene lookup returns CDR1 LNHNV and CDR2 YYDKDF (reference sequence). J was trimmed by 4 bases and V by 6 bases; bases with no gene match: 3. The CDR3 has 13 residues. The sample comprised sorted CD4+, CD8+, or CD8+CD57+ T cells (not recorded which) from PBMCs. This receptor was taken from a human donor with aplastic anemia. The gene calls are TRBV15 and TRBJ1-5; 7 nucleotides line up with TRBD1. The CDR3 DNA reads as TGTGCCACCAGGGCAGGGGGAAATCAGCCCCAGCATTTT. It encodes CATRAGGNQPQHF.